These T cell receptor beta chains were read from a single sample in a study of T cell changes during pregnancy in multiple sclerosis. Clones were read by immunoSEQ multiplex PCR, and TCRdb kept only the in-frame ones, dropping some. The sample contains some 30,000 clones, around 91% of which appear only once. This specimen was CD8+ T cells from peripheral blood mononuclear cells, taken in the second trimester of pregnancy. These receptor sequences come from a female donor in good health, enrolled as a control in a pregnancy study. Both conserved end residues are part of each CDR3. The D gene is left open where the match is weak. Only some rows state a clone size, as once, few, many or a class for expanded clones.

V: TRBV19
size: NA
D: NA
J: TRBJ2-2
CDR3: CASSILGHAGELFF
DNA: TGTGCCAGTAGTATATTAGGACACGCCGGGGAGCTGTTTTTT

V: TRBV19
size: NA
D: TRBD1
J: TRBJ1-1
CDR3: CASTPGQGHTEAFF
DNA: TGTGCCAGTACTCCAGGACAGGGGCACACTGAAGCTTTCTTT

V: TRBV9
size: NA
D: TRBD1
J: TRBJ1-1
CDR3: CASSVEGTANTEAFF
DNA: TGTGCCAGCAGCGTAGAGGGGACAGCGAACACTGAAGCTTTCTTT

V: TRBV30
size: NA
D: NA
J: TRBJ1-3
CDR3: CAWTGSGNTIYF
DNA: TGTGCCTGGACAGGGTCGGGAAACACCATATATTTT

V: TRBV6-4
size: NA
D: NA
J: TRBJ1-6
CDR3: CASSVGGGDSPLHF
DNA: TGTGCCAGCAGTGTTGGGGGAGGGGATTCACCCCTCCACTTT

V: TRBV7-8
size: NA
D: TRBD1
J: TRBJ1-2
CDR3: CASSPLGQGVYGYTF
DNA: TGTGCCAGCAGCCCGCTGGGACAGGGGGTCTATGGCTACACCTTC

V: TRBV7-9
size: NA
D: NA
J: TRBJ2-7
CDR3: CASSLVGQSTSYEQYF
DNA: TGTGCCAGCAGCTTAGTGGGCCAGAGTACCTCCTACGAGCAGTACTTC

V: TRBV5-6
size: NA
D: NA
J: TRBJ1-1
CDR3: CASSQFSTEAFF
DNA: TGTGCCAGCAGTCAGTTCAGCACTGAAGCTTTCTTT

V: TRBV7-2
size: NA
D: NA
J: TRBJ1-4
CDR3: CASSSGSPNEKLFF
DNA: TGTGCCAGCAGCTCGGGGTCCCCTAATGAAAAACTGTTTTTT

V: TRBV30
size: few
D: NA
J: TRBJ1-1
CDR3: CAWDSYGGLNTEAFF
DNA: TGTGCCTGGGATTCTTATGGGGGGTTGAACACTGAAGCTTTCTTT

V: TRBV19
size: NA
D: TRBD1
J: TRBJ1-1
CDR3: CASRLARGTGSVNTEAFF
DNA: TGTGCCAGTAGATTGGCTCGCGGGACAGGGTCGGTGAACACTGAAGCTTTCTTT

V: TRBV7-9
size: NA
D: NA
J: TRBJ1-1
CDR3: CASTLGLNTEAFF
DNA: TGTGCCAGCACTCTAGGCCTGAACACTGAAGCTTTCTTT

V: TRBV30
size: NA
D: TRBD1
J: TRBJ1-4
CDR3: CAWSATGTGVEKLFF
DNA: TGTGCCTGGAGCGCAACCGGGACAGGGGTTGAAAAACTGTTTTTT

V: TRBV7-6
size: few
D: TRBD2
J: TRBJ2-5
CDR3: CASSLEAGVAQETQYF
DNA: TGTGCCAGCAGCCTCGAAGCGGGAGTTGCCCAAGAGACCCAGTACTTC

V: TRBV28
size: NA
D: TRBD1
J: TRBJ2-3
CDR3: CASSSTGGADTQYF
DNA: TGTGCCAGCAGCTCAACAGGGGGCGCAGATACGCAGTATTTT

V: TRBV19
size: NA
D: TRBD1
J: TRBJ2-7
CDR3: CASSPFRDRDEQYF
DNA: TGTGCCAGTAGTCCCTTCCGGGACAGGGACGAGCAGTACTTC

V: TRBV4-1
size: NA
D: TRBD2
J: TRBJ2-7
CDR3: CASSQVPTSGGYSPLEQYF
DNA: TGCGCCAGCAGCCAAGTTCCGACTAGCGGGGGGTATTCTCCCCTCGAGCAGTACTTC

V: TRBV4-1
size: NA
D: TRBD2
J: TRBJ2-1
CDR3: CASSQSLAGEYNEQFF
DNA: TGCGCCAGCAGCCAATCACTAGCGGGGGAATACAATGAGCAGTTCTTC

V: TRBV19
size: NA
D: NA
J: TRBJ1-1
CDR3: CASIPDSLNTEAFF
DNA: TGTGCCAGTATCCCAGACAGTTTGAACACTGAAGCTTTCTTT

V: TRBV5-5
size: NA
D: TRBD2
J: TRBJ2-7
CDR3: CASSLASKAGASEQYF
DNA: TGTGCCAGCAGCTTGGCCTCTAAAGCGGGGGCCTCCGAGCAGTACTTC

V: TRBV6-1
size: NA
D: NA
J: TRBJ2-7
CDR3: CASSGAGISYEQYF
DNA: TGTGCCAGCAGTGGTGCAGGGATATCCTACGAGCAGTACTTC

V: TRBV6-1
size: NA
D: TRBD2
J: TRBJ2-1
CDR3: CASSEASGGANEQFF
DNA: TGTGCCAGCAGTGAAGCTAGCGGGGGGGCCAATGAGCAGTTCTTC

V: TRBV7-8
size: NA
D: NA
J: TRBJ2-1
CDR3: CASSLWAIGAYNEQFF
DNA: TGTGCCAGCAGCTTATGGGCTATAGGGGCCTACAATGAGCAGTTCTTC

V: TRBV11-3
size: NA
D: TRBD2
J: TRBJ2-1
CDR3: CASSLVLAGDYNEQFF
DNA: TGTGCCAGCAGCTTAGTATTAGCGGGGGATTACAATGAGCAGTTCTTC

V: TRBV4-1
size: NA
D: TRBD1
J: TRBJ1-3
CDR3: CASSQDRGSGNTIYF
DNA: TGCGCCAGCAGCCAGGACAGGGGCTCTGGAAACACCATATATTTT

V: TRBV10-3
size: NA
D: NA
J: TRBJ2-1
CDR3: CAIKGQSSYNEQFF
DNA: TGTGCCATCAAAGGACAGAGCTCCTACAATGAGCAGTTCTTC

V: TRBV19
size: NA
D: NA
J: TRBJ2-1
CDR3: CASSIMSSYNEQFF
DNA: TGTGCCAGTAGTATAATGAGCTCCTACAATGAGCAGTTCTTC

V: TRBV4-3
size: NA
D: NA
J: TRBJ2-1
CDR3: CASSQANSEQFF
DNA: TGCGCCAGCAGCCAAGCTAACAGTGAGCAGTTCTTC

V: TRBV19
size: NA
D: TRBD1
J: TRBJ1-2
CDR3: CASSSRDREWDYGYTF
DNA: TGTGCCAGTAGTAGCCGGGACAGGGAGTGGGACTATGGCTACACCTTC

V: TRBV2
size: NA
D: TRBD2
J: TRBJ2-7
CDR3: CASRDGTSGGLRYF
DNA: TGTGCCAGCAGGGATGGGACTAGCGGGGGTCTAAGGTACTTC

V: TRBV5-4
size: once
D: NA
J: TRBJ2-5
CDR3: CASSFGENQETQYF
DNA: TGTGCCAGCAGCTTCGGTGAAAACCAAGAGACCCAGTACTTC

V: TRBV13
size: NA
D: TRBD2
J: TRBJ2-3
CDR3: CASSPDNSGGAGDTQYF
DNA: TGTGCCAGCAGCCCAGACAATAGCGGGGGGGCCGGAGATACGCAGTATTTT

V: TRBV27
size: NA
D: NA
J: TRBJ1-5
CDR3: CASQRGGEKHF
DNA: TGTGCCAGCCAGAGGGGGGGGGAAAAGCATTTT

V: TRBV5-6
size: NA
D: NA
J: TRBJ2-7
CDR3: CASSLTGSYEQYF
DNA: TGTGCCAGCAGCTTGACAGGCTCCTACGAGCAGTACTTC

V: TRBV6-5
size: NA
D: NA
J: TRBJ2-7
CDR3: CATVRITPYEQYF
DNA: TGTGCCACCGTCAGGATAACGCCTTACGAGCAGTACTTC

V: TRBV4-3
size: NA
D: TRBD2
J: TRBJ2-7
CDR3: CASSQGTSGGEQYF
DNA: TGCGCCAGCAGCCAAGGTACTAGCGGGGGGGAGCAGTACTTC

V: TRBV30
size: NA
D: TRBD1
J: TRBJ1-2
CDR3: CAWNSGTGKDGYTF
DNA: TGTGCCTGGAATTCCGGGACAGGGAAGGACGGCTACACCTTC

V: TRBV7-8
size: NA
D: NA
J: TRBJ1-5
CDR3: CASSASPARSNQPQHF
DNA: TGTGCCAGCAGCGCATCCCCGGCCAGGAGCAATCAGCCCCAGCATTTT

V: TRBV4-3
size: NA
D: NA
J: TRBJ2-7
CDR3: CASSQAYHPRDSPCEQYF
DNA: TGCGCCAGCAGCCAGGCCTACCACCCTCGAGACTCCCCATGCGAGCAGTACTTC

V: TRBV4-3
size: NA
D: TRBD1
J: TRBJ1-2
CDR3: CASSPGQGASGYTF
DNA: TGCGCCAGCAGCCCAGGACAGGGTGCAAGCGGCTACACCTTC

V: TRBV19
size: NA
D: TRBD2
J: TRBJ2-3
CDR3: CASSSRTSGDVTTQYF
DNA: TGTGCCAGTAGTTCCCGGACTAGCGGGGACGTCACTACGCAGTATTTT